The T cell receptor (beta chain) under discussion was sequenced for a study of control samples from healthy donors and cancer patients. The CDR3 covers 16 residues. Germline V lookup: CDR1 WSHSY, CDR2 SAAADI. V lost 6 bases and J lost 2, with 17 bases in between. Here immunoSEQ multiplex PCR was the method, and the copy in TCRdb shows in-frame clones only, minus some. The table includes roughly 100,000 clones, approximately 90% detected once. The sample taken for sequencing was PBMCs. The J gene is TRBJ1-5, the V gene TRBV10-2; D possibly corresponds to TRBD1 (5 bases). This TCR derives from a man in his sixties with lung cancer. This CDR3 reads CASRPLTGTGNQPQHF. The CDR3 nucleotides are TGCGCCAGCAGACCATTGACCGGGACGGGCAATCAGCCCCAGCATTTT.